This T cell receptor beta chain is from a study of blood T cell repertoires in COVID-19. The overall study: The study drew acute and convalescent COVID-19 samples from the United States, Italy and Spain. From T cells, B-cell-depleted T cells, or PBMCs came the material, which was cDNA or gDNA.

The CDR3 totals 15 residues. Per germline, CDR1 SSHAT and CDR2 FNYEAQ (reference sequence). Trimming took off 6 bases at V and 4 bases at J, with 18 bases between the two ends. In the source study's methods: Estimated nucleated cell counts came from reference gene primer amplification. Measured with immunoSEQ multiplex PCR; TCRdb has only the in-frame clones, and not every one. V and J calls and clone size are those listed in that table; D and trimming were worked out from the DNA. The table has some 380,000 clones, about 90% seen once. The source of this sequence is a man younger than 30 with active or convalescent COVID-19. The chain joins TRBV7-7 to TRBJ2-5; D unresolved. Sequenced sample: peripheral blood. CDR3 amino acids: CASSVELGLGETQYF. The CDR3 region has the DNA TGTGCCAGCAGTGTTGAATTGGGTCTAGGAGAGACCCAGTACTTC.